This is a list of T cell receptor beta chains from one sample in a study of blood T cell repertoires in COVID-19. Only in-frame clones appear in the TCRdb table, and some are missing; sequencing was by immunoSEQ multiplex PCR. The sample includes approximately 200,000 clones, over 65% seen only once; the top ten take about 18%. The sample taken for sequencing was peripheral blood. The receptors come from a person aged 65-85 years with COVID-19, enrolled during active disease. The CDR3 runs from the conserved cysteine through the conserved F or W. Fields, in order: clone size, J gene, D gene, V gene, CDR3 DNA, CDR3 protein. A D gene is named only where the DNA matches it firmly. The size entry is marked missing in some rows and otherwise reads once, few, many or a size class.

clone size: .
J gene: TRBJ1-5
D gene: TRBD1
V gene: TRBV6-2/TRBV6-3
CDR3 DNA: TGTGCCAGCAGTTACGCGGACAGGGGGTATCAGCCCCAGCATTTT
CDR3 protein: CASSYADRGYQPQHF

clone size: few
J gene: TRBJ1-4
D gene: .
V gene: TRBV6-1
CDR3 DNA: TGTGCCAGCAGTGAATTCCGGGACACCGGGTGGGGAAAACTGTTTTTT
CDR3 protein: CASSEFRDTGWGKLFF

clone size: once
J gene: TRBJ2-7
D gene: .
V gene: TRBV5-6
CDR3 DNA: TGTGCCAGCAGGGTTTTAGGCGGGTCCGACGAGCAGTACTTC
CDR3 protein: CASRVLGGSDEQYF

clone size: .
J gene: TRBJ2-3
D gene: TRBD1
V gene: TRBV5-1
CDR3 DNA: TGCGCCAGCAGAACCGGACAGGGCACAGATACGCAGTATTTT
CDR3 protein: CASRTGQGTDTQYF

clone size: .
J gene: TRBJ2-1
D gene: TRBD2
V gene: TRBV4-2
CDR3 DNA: TGTGCCAGCAGCCAAGATGGGCTAGCGGGCAATGAGCAGTTCTTC
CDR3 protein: CASSQDGLAGNEQFF

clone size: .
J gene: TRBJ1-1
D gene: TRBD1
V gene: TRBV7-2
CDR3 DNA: TGTGCCAGCAGCTCCGTCCCGGGACAGGGTTGGAACACTGAAGCTTTCTTT
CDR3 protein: CASSSVPGQGWNTEAFF

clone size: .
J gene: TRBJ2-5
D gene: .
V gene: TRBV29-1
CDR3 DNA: TGCAGCGTTGGAGGAGGCGGTCAAGAGACCCAGTACTTC
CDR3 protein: CSVGGGGQETQYF

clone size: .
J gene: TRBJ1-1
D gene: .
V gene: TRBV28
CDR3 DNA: TGTGCCAGCAGTTTTTCCGGGTCGAGGACTGAAGCTTTCTTT
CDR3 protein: CASSFSGSRTEAFF

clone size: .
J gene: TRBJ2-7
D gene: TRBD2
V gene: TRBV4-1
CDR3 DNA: TGCGCCAGCAGCTCCGGGGCTAGCGGTAACTACGAGCAGTACTTC
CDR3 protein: CASSSGASGNYEQYF

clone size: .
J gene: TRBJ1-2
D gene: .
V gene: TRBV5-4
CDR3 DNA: TGTGCCAGCAGCTTACAAGGGGTTAACTATGGCTACACCTTC
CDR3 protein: CASSLQGVNYGYTF

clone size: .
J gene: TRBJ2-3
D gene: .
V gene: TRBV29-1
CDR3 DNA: TGCAGCGTACCCGGGACTCGCAAAAGCACAGATACGCAGTATTTT
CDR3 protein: CSVPGTRKSTDTQYF

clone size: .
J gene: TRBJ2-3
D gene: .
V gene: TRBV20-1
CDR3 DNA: TGCAGTGCTAGTTCAGCTAGTTCGAGCACAGATACGCAGTATTTT
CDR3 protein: CSASSASSSTDTQYF

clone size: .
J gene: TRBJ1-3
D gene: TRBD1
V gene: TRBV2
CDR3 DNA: TGTGCCAGCAGAGCCGGGACAGGGGGGGTATCTGGAAACACCATATATTTT
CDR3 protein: CASRAGTGGVSGNTIYF

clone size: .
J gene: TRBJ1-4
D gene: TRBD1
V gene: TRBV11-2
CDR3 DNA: TGTGCCAGCAGCTTACTGGGACAGGGAAATGAAAAACTGTTTTTT
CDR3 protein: CASSLLGQGNEKLFF

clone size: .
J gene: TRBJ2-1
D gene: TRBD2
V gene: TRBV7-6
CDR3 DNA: TGTGCCAGCAGCCTGGGACGGGGACTAAATGAGCAGTTCTTC
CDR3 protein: CASSLGRGLNEQFF

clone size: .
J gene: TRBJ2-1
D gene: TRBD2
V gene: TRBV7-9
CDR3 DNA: TGTGCCAGCAGCGGACGAAGAGCGGGAGTTAAAAGCAATGAGCAGTTCTTC
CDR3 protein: CASSGRRAGVKSNEQFF

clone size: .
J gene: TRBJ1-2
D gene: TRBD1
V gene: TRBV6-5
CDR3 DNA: TGTGCCCTCGACAGGGGTAGTGGCTACACCTTC
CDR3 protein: CALDRGSGYTF

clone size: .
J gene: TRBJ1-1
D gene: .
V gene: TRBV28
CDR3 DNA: TGTGCCAGCACTCCAAGCGGGACCCGGGAAGCTTTCTTT
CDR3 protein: CASTPSGTREAFF

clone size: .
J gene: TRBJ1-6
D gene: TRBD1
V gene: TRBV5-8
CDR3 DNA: TGTGCCAGCAGCTCCCGCGACAGGGAAGGTTCACCCCTCCACTTT
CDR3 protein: CASSSRDREGSPLHF

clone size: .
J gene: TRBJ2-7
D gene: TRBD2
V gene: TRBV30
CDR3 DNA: TGTGCCTGGAGCACCGGGACTAGCGGTCTCACCTACGAGCAGTACTTC
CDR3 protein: CAWSTGTSGLTYEQYF

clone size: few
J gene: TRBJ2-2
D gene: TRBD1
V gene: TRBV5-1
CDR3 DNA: TGCGCCAGCAGCTTTGGGGGACAGGGTAACACCGGGGAGCTGTTTTTT
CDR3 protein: CASSFGGQGNTGELFF

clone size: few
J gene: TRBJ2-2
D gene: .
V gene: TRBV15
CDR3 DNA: TGTGCCACCAGCAGAGGACATAACACCGGGGAGCTGTTTTTT
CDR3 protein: CATSRGHNTGELFF

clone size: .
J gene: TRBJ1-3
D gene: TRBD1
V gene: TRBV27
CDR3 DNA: TGTGCCAGCAGTCCAAACAGGGGACACGGAAACACCATATATTTT
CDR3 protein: CASSPNRGHGNTIYF

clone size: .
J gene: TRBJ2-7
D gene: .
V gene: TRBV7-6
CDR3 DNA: TGTGCCAGCAGCCCTAGGGGCAAGCCGGTCTCCTACGAGCAGTACTTC
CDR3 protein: CASSPRGKPVSYEQYF

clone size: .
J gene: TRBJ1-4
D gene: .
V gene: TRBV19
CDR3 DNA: TGTGCCAGTAGTCCCCCCCGGCGGTCAACTAATGAAAAACTGTTTTTT
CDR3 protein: CASSPPRRSTNEKLFF

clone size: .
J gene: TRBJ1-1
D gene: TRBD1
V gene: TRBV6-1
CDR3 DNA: TGTGCCAGCAGTGAAGACAGGGGGCTGAATGTAGCTTTCTTT
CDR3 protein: CASSEDRGLNVAFF

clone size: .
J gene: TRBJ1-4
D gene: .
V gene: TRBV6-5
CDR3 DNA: TGTGCCAGCAGGGTTAGTGAAAAACTGTTTTTT
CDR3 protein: CASRVSEKLFF

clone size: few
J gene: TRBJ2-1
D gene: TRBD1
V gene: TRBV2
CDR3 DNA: TGTGCCAGCAGAGGGGGCTATCAGGGCAATGAGCAGTTCTTC
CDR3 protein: CASRGGYQGNEQFF

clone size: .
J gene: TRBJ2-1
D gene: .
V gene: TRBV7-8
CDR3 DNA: TGTGCCAGCAGCTTAGGAGGCGACTACAATGAGCAGTTCTTC
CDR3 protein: CASSLGGDYNEQFF

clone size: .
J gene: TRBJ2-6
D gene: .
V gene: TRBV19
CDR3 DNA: TGTGCCAGTAGTCCTCCCATGGGGAGTGGGGCCAACGTCCTGACTTTC
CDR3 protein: CASSPPMGSGANVLTF

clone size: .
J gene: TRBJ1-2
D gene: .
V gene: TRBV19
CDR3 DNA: TGTGCCAGTAGTACAAGGACTGACTATGGCTACACCTTC
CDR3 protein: CASSTRTDYGYTF

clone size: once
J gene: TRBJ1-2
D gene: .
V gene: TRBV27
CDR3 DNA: TGTGCCAGCAGTTCCCACGGGACAAGGGGTCCCCGAGGAGGCTACACCTTC
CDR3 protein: CASSSHGTRGPRGGYTF

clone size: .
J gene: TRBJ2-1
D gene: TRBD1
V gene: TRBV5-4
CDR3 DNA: TGTGCCAGCAGCAGGGACAGTCACAATGAGCAGTTCTTC
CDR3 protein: CASSRDSHNEQFF

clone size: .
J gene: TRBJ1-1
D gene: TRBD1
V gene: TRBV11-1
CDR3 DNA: TGTGCCAGCAGCTTAGCGCAGGGGGCCGCTGAAGCTTTCTTT
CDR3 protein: CASSLAQGAAEAFF

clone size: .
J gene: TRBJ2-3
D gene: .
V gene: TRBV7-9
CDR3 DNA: TGTGCCAGCAGCTCCCCGAGAAGCCCAGATACGCAGTATTTT
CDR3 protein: CASSSPRSPDTQYF

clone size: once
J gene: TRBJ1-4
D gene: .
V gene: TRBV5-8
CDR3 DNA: TGTGCCAGCAGTGGGGTCAGCGGGACCTCTAATGAAAAACTGTTTTTT
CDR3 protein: CASSGVSGTSNEKLFF

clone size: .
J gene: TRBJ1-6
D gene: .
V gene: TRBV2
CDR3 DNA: TGTGCCAGCACCCAGGGAGGCGATAATTCACCCCTCCACTTT
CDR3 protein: CASTQGGDNSPLHF

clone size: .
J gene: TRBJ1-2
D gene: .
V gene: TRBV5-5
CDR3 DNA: TGTGCCAGCAGATGGACACCCCCGTATGGCTACACCTTC
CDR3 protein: CASRWTPPYGYTF

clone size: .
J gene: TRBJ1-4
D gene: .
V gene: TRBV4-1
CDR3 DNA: TGCGCCAGCAGCCAACAGGGATTGAATGAAAAACTGTTTTTT
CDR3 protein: CASSQQGLNEKLFF

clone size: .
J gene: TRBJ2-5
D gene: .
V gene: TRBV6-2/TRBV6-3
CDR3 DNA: TGTGCCAGCAGCCCCCCCGCGAAGGGGAAAGAGACCCAGTACTTC
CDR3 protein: CASSPPAKGKETQYF

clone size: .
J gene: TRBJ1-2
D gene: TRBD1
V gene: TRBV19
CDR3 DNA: TGTGCCAGTAGTTACGGGGACAGGAATGGCTACACCTTC
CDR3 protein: CASSYGDRNGYTF

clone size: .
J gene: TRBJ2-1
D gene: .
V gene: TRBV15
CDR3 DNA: TGTGCCACCAGCAGAGATCTTTCGGGAGAAGGTGAGCAGTTCTTC
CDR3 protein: CATSRDLSGEGEQFF

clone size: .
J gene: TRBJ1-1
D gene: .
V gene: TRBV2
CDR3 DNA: TGTGCCTCAAAACCAGGGAACACTGAAGCTTTCTTT
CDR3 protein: CASKPGNTEAFF

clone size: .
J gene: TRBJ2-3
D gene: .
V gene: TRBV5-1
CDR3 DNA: TGCGCCAGCAGCTTGGGGCAGGGGAGCACAGATACGCAGTATTTT
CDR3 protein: CASSLGQGSTDTQYF

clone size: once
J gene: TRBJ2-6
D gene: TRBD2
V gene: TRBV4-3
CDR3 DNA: TGCGCCAGCAGCCAAGACCAGGGACTAGCGGATTCTGGGGCCAACGTCCTGACTTTC
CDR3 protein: CASSQDQGLADSGANVLTF

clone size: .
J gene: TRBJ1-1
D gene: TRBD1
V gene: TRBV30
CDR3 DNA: TGTGCCTGGAGTCAGGACAGGGGGCATAGTGAAGCTTTCTTT
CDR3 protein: CAWSQDRGHSEAFF